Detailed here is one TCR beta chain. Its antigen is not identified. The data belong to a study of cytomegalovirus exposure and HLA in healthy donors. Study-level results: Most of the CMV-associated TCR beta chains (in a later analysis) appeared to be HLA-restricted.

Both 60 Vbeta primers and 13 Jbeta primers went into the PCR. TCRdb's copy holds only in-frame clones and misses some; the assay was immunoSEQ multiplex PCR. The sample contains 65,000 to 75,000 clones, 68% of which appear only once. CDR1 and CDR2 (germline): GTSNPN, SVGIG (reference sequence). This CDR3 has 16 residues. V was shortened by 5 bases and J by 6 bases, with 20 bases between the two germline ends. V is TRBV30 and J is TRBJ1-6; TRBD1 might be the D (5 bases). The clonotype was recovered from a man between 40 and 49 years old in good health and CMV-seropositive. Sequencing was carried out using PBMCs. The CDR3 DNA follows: TGTGCCTGGGAGGCCCGGCAGGGAAGGCCTAATTCACCCCTCCACTTT. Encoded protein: CAWEARQGRPNSPLHF.